This TCR beta chain comes out of a study of cytomegalovirus exposure and HLA in healthy donors (dated by TCRdb to the late 2010s). In the study overall: An earlier analysis of 587 of the donors reported approximately 280 Gb of sequence data and 117 million unique TCR beta sequences obtained from around 170 million T cells. Approximately 310 gigabases of sequencing data and approximately 85 million unique TCR sequences were included in an early release covering over 600 HLA-typed donors. The genetic ancestry cluster associated with self-reported Caucasian donors included 81% of the roughly 400 genotyped donors. The study aimed to test whether cataloging public T cell receptors could reveal signatures of past pathogen exposure. The study used immunosequencing to profile the T cell repertoires of under 700 subjects and linked those repertoires to cytomegalovirus serostatus. Besides the first cohort of 550 to 750 subjects, a separate validation cohort made up of around 120 different subjects was used. To predict cytomegalovirus infection status, the study brought together high-throughput TCR immunosequencing, statistical association of individual TCRs with disease status, and machine learning. In a later analysis, previously published TCR beta repertoires from about 640 donors were re-analyzed and high-resolution HLA genotyping was added so that TCR occurrence patterns could be studied. The later analysis used no new phenotypic data to find candidate immune exposures, relying instead on TCR beta sequences and their occurrence across donors. An earlier analysis of approximately 640 of the donors applied high-throughput TCR beta sequencing to assess whether each TCR beta V gene segment acted as functional or pseudogenic. Donor age, sex, ethnicity and CMV serostatus were compiled together with the repertoire data. Genome-wide SNP genotypes for about 65% of the roughly 670 donors were used in a later genetic analysis, which treated that subset as a discovery cohort. All discovery cohort repertoires had been generated on a single sequencing platform. Both class I and class II loci were covered by HLA typing, at four-digit resolution. Typing coverage differed by locus: A, B, C, DRB1 and DQB1 were typed in roughly 620-630 donors, DQA1 in 522, DPA1 in around 610, and DPB1 in 472. Four to six DR-DQ haplotypes were handled as single units for association and clustering because linkage in the cohort was strong. Among about 370 genotyped donors of the cohort, an average of about 220,000 unique TCR beta nucleotide sequences was sequenced per donor, of which 15% to 20% were non-productive. What the work shows at the level of the full study, not this receptor alone: A later analysis reported that several top co-occurrence clusters appeared linked to parvovirus B19, influenza, CMV and Epstein-Barr virus. The study gave a list of 150 to 200 TCR beta chains associated with cytomegalovirus. In this cohort, only TCR beta chains were sequenced, and detectable features were limited by the absence of alpha or paired-chain data. According to a later analysis, most CMV-associated TCR beta chains appeared to be HLA-restricted, and the HLA associations seemed to be driven largely by CMV exposure. Across donors, most TCR sequences were observed very rarely, whereas some public TCRs were present in many individuals. A later analysis found that HLA-associated TCR beta chains were more clonally expanded and had lower generation probabilities than equally common non-associated chains. In a later analysis, TCR association rates were found to vary across HLA loci, with the most associated TCRs seen for DRB1 alleles and the fewest for HLA-C alleles. Assigning TCR associations to individual alleles was difficult when HLA alleles, especially DR and DQ, strongly co-occurred. In an earlier analysis of 587 of the donors, most TCR beta V segments appeared in productive rearrangements about 87% or about 30% of the time, broadly matching IMGT annotations. HLA typing was unavailable for some donors at each locus, so association tests used only the typed subset. In both the original and validation cohorts, the classifier was reported to diagnose cytomegalovirus status with high specificity and sensitivity. Over 15 rarely observed V segments, including chromosome 9 orphons, were excluded from the earlier analysis of about 500 of the donors because counts were too low. CMV serostatus was the only immune exposure information available for the cohort. V-gene and J-gene trimming of TCR beta chains was associated with a missense DCLRE1C variant in a later genetic analysis, and the association was replicated in an independent cohort. Sequencing depth was assumed to be roughly uniform across donors in the presence/absence analyses, though that assumption may not hold. A further reported finding was that TCR beta sequences accurately predicted the HLA-A and HLA-B alleles for most subjects in the first cohort. The authors suggested that the approach could potentially be extended to other disease states and immunological phenotypes. In a later genetic analysis, fewer N-insertions in productive TCRs were reported among donors in an Asian-associated ancestry cluster than the approximately 710-donor mean. Because the 87-base-pair reads could not distinguish some IMGT-functional V segments, including TRBV6-2 and TRBV6-3, those segments were excluded. A few of the identified cytomegalovirus-associated TCR beta chains were confirmed in vitro to be specific for cytomegalovirus antigens. Correlated functional status among segregating V segments might be attributable to linkage disequilibrium, but an unknown experimental factor could not be ruled out. A later analysis associated 15,000 or so TCR beta sequences with specific HLA alleles at a false discovery rate of 0.05. A cluster of highly shared sequence variants was judged likely to represent a technical artifact of the sequencing pipeline.

Trimming takes 1 base off V and 9 bases off J; junction bases not matched to a gene: 3. CDR1 and CDR2, per the germline V gene, are KGHSH and LQKENI. Taken from cysteine to phenylalanine, the CDR3 has 13 residues. Solely the CDR3 DNA is kept, with 39 bases framed from the first base. The cohort was made up of 666 healthy bone marrow donors. Cohort members were all nominally healthy when sampled, although unrecorded immune exposures were likely present. The donor was CMV seronegative and belonged to the group of under 400 seronegative cohort members. Every donor gave a peripheral blood sample, and the peripheral blood mononuclear cells from that sample were used for TCR beta sequencing. The Qiagen DNeasy Blood Extraction Kit was used to extract genomic DNA from the blood cell samples. Library generation was performed with the immunoSEQ multiplex PCR assay. A mixture of 60 forward primers for TCR Vbeta segments and 13 reverse primers for TCR Jbeta segments was used in the multiplex PCR. A multiplex PCR assay on genomic DNA amplified the CDR3 region of rearranged TCR beta genes. The Illumina HiSeq System was used to sequence the amplified TCR beta libraries as 87-base-pair reads. The paper's processing steps were these. A later analysis tallied 70 million to 100 million unique TCR beta chains across the 550 to 850 repertoires, and approximately 11 million of those chains were shared by two or more donors. Raw reads were error-corrected and collapsed into unique sequences with a nearest-neighbor algorithm that merged closely related sequences to remove PCR and sequencing errors. Alignment of CDR3 sequences to IMGT reference sequences was used to assign V, D and J gene segments. For a sequence to be retained, a match of at least six nucleotides to both a V gene segment and a J gene segment was required. Rearrangements were classified as productive when the CDR3 lacked stop codons and remained in frame with V and J, and all other rearrangements were classified as non-productive. Following IMGT convention, CDR3 was defined as the stretch from the second conserved V-encoded cysteine up to the conserved J-encoded phenylalanine. Sequences without an unambiguous match to a single V gene segment were excluded from the earlier analysis of approximately 560 of the donors. In an earlier analysis of 587 of the donors, a V segment was called functional when productive rearrangements were above 56.7%, and segregating when the standard deviation between donors exceeded 5%. A statistical classification framework was built for diagnosing cytomegalovirus status from the catalog of TCR beta chain sequences. In a later analysis, TCR nucleotide sequences were compared against IMGT/GENE-DB human TR gene sequences so that V and J genes could be assigned. Using the TCRdist pipeline, a later analysis assigned CDR3 sequences along with most-parsimonious VDJ recombination scenarios. In a later analysis, each TCR beta chain was defined by its CDR3 amino acid sequence together with its V-gene family, and reads without a unique V-gene family were excluded. As a way to deal with suspected cross-contamination and a sequencing artifact, a later analysis dropped 640 or so nucleotide sequences that were highly shared and had low generation probability. A later analysis calculated a clonal expansion index for each public chain from normalized within-repertoire ranks of inferred template counts. A later analysis computed generation probabilities with a VDJ recombination model fitted to out-of-frame rearrangements, and checked the results against IGoR. In a later analysis, hypergeometric tests were used to score TCR-TCR, TCR-HLA and TCR-CMV co-occurrence, with a repertoire-size bias correction applied to TCR pairs. In a later analysis, false discovery rates were estimated by permuting HLA or CMV assignments 20 times. In a later analysis, co-occurring TCRs were grouped using DBSCAN, and TCRdist sequence similarity was added for clustering within HLA-allele-positive subsets. Co-occurrence clustering excluded repertoires with fewer than 30,000 or more than 120,000 public chains, plus five with anomalous nucleotide sharing. As stored in TCRdb, this immuneACCESS dataset retains in-frame rearrangements with V and J assigned. A fraction of the clones does not appear; measured against another copy, unresolved V genes explain less than half of the discrepancy, and the remainder lacks a known reason. D and trimming were read from the DNA, whereas the V and J calls and clone size are those reported in that table. The sample profile shows 200,000 or so clones; roughly 85% of them were found once. The biggest ten clones account for about 1.8% of the sample.

Worth noting for this clone: Which antigen it targets is not known. No qualities accompany the bases; no much larger clone lies one base away.

The TCR sequence derives from a man aged 18 to 30 in good health and CMV-seronegative. The V and J segments used are TRBV18 and TRBJ2-1, with TRBD2 identical over 7 junction bases. The sample taken for sequencing was PBMCs. DNA sequence: TGTGCCAGCTCACCACGTACTAGCGCTGAGCAGTTCTTC. The translation is CASSPRTSAEQFF.